This entry features one T cell receptor beta chain sequence. Antigen unknown. Trimming stripped 2 bases from V and 4 bases from J, with 18 bases between. In germline, CDR1 is SGHDT, CDR2 YYEEEE. CDR3 size: 16 residues. These data belong to a study of cytomegalovirus exposure and HLA in healthy donors. General study findings and limits: The study flagged about 150 TCR beta chains as cytomegalovirus-associated. Data from an earlier analysis indicated that most TCR beta V segments were productive either about 90% or about 30% of the time.

PCR used 60 Vbeta primers and 13 Jbeta primers. Sequencing was performed with immunoSEQ multiplex PCR; in TCRdb, only in-frame clones are kept and a portion is missing. The data contain 100,000 or so clones, 78% of them singletons. The specimen was PBMCs. The rearrangement uses TRBV5-6 and TRBJ1-1; D perhaps matches TRBD1 (6 bases). This receptor was obtained from a man younger than 45 in good health and CMV-seronegative. CDR3 in DNA: TGTGCCAGCAGCTTTTTCCGGGGACATGGGGGCACTGAAGCTTTCTTT. Translating it yields CASSFFRGHGGTEAFF.